The 15 T cell receptor beta chains presented below share a single source sample, sequenced in a study of blood T cell repertoires in COVID-19. Repertoires were generated with immunoSEQ multiplex PCR, while TCRdb's copy carries only in-frame clones and drops some. The table lists roughly 170,000 clones, approximately 81% of them singletons. The sample taken for sequencing was PBMCs or T cells enriched from blood (not recorded which). These receptors all stem from a woman in her 40s with acute COVID-19.

The chain is built from TRBV9 and TRBJ2-1; D is possibly TRBD1 (5 bases). CDR3 size: 12 residues. Germline V gives CDR1 SGDLS, CDR2 YYNGEE. Deletions cut 4 bases from V and 8 bases from J, with 10 bases between. CDR3 sequence: CASSYRSDEQFF. CDR3 sequence (DNA): TGTGCCAGCAGCTACAGGTCGGATGAGCAGTTCTTC.

The V call is TRBV24-1, the J call TRBJ2-7; TRBD2 matches at 7 bases. Looked up from germline, CDR1 is KGHDR and CDR2 is SFDVKD. The CDR3 covers 14 residues. The CDR3 DNA is TGTTCCATGAGAGAGCGCCGGGGGGCCTACGAGCAGTACTTC. Its translation: CSMRERRGAYEQYF.

The table lists this clone with a count of one. The rearrangement joins TRBV24-1 to TRBJ2-3; 9 bases fit TRBD1. The CDR3 consists of 14 residues. Germline trimming cut 7 bases from V and 2 bases from J; bases unmatched to any gene: 3. Germline CDR1 is KGHDR and CDR2 is SFDVKD. The DNA for the CDR3 is TGTGCCACCAGGGGGACAGGGATCACAGATACGCAGTATTTT. Protein product: CATRGTGITDTQYF.

The CDR3 protein is CASRRGQGSYEQYF. The CDR3 region has the DNA TGTGCCAGCAGGCGGGGACAGGGATCCTACGAGCAGTACTTC. V gene TRBV6-5 combines with J gene TRBJ2-7; 9 nucleotides match TRBD1. With 6 bases clipped from V and 1 base from J, the junction kept 4 bases outside the gene matches. The V gene's germline CDR1 is MNHEY and CDR2 SVGAGI. The CDR3 contains 14 residues.

V gene TRBV21-1 combines with J gene TRBJ2-1; TRBD2 is the table's D call, not checked against the DNA. TRBV21-1 is noted as a pseudogene. This CDR3 contains 19 residues. CDR3 sequence reads: CASSKDIGLAGYPYNEQFF. In nucleotides, the CDR3 is TGTGCCAGCAGCAAAGACATCGGACTAGCGGGATATCCTTACAATGAGCAGTTCTTC.

The chain couples TRBV29-1 to TRBJ1-4; maybe TRBD1 (5 bases). Trimming shortened V by 1 base and J by 13 bases, and 16 bases separated the two germline ends. The CDR3 is 13 residues long. The germline V gene encodes CDR1 SQVTM and CDR2 ANQGSEA. The CDR3 reads CSVEVNRPGGLFF. The CDR3 DNA follows: TGCAGCGTTGAAGTGAACAGGCCCGGCGGACTGTTTTTT.

J is TRBJ1-4 and V is TRBV27, with 8 bases aligning to TRBD1. Germline CDR1 MNHEY, CDR2 SMNVEV (reference sequence). The V segment lost 5 bases and the J segment 11 bases; nucleotides outside the gene matches: 7. The length of the CDR3 is 13 residues. The CDR3 coding sequence is TGTGCCAGCAGTCCATCACAGGGGGGGAAACTGTTTTTT. Its protein is CASSPSQGGKLFF.

This chain uses TRBV30 with TRBJ1-1; the D gene is possibly TRBD1 (6 bases). The CDR3 is 12 amino acids. Per the germline V gene, CDR1 is GTSNPN and CDR2 is SVGIG (reference sequence). V gave up 6 bases and J gave up 2 bases, with 10 bases separating them. As DNA, the CDR3 is TGTGCCTGTAGACAGGAAAACACTGAAGCTTTCTTT. Amino acids: CACRQENTEAFF.

The chain employs TRBV11-3 and TRBJ2-1; 8 nucleotides align to TRBD2. Trimming took 2 bases from V and 9 from J; bases not matched to a gene: 12. CDR3 size: 16 residues. Germline CDR1 is SGHNT and CDR2 is YENEEA. CDR3 sequence reads: CASSLWFSGIGGEQFF. The CDR3 DNA sequence: TGTGCCAGCAGCTTATGGTTTAGCGGGATCGGTGGTGAGCAGTTCTTC. Full variable domain (rest looked up from reference TRBV11-3 and TRBJ2-1): EAGVVQSPRYKIIEKKQPVAFWCNPISGHNTLYWYLQNLGQGPELLIRYENEEAVDDSQLPKDRFSAERLKGVDSTLKIQPAELGDSAVYLCASSLWFSGIGGEQFFGPGTRLTVL.

This clone was detected once. The chain carries TRBV11-2 and TRBJ1-2; 8 nucleotides agree with TRBD1. J was trimmed by 5 bases and V by 3 bases; bases with no gene match: 5. From germline, CDR1 is SGHAT and CDR2 FQNNGV. The CDR3 loop spans 14 amino acids. This chain's CDR3 is CASSFDRGGYGYTF. CDR3 coding DNA: TGTGCCAGCAGCTTTGACAGGGGCGGGTATGGCTACACCTTC.

Concerning this clone itself: Germline is not matched at one junction end, which may reflect a read error. The chain recombines TRBV3-1 (or the pseudogene TRBV3-2) with TRBJ1-2, with D uncertain. The CDR3 has 14 amino acids. Germline V gene data show CDR1 as LGHDT and CDR2 as YNNKEL (reference sequence). CDR3 nucleotides: TGTGCCAACAGCCAAGCGCCTGGCCCCTATGGCTACACCTTC. Protein product: CANSQAPGPYGYTF.

V and J are TRBV6-2 or TRBV6-3 and TRBJ1-5; TRBD1 matches at 7 bases. The CDR3 has 17 amino acids. Germline values: CDR1 MNHEY, CDR2 SVGEGT. The J segment lost 0 bases and the V segment lost 6 bases, leaving 11 bases of the junction unmatched. The CDR3 loop reads CASSPGDSPYSNQPQHF. The CDR3 DNA reads as TGTGCCAGCAGCCCTGGGGACAGCCCTTATAGCAATCAGCCCCAGCATTTT.

CDR3 protein: CASSYSTGPSYEQYF. The CDR3 DNA reads TGTGCCAGCAGTTACAGTACAGGGCCCTCCTACGAGCAGTACTTC. This chain uses TRBV6-5 with TRBJ2-7; weak D call: TRBD1 (6 bases). V was pared by 2 bases and J by 0 bases, with 11 bases between. The CDR3 contains 15 residues. Germline CDR1 MNHEY, CDR2 SVGAGI.

The chain employs TRBV27 and TRBJ1-1; no firm D call. The germline CDR1 and CDR2 sequences are MNHEY and SMNVEV (reference sequence). The CDR3 is 14 residues long. CDR3 coding DNA: TGTGCTACGCATTCGGGTGGTATGAACACTGAAGCTTTCTTT. Translation gives CATHSGGMNTEAFF.

CDR3 residues: CAPNPPTSGSPGANVLTF. CDR3 sequence (DNA): TGTGCCCCCAATCCCCCGACTAGCGGGAGTCCGGGGGCCAACGTCCTGACTTTC. The chain uses TRBV21-1 and TRBJ2-6; the table calls TRBD2, which could not be checked here. TRBV21-1 is noted as a pseudogene. This CDR3 is built from 18 residues.